This T cell receptor beta chain was captured by sequencing in a study of radiotherapy plus CTLA-4 blockade in lung cancer. For the study at large: Objective responses were documented in around a sixth of patients, with disease control in approximately 31%.

Unmatched junction bases numbered 6, after V lost 4 bases and J lost 9 bases. Germline V CDR1 and CDR2: SGHTA, FQGNSA. This CDR3 contains 13 residues. Sequencing used immunoSEQ multiplex PCR; TCRdb keeps in-frame clones, though not all of them. The sample carries approximately 45,000 clones, 63% recorded once. This material consisted of peripheral blood, taken from a patient treated with radiotherapy plus ipilimumab. The TCR originated in a human donor with non-small cell lung cancer who had a partial response to radiotherapy plus ipilimumab. The chain recombines TRBV7-2 with TRBJ2-3, with TRBD1 matching 8 bases. The CDR3 is CASSSRTGITQYF. The CDR3 coding sequence is TGTGCCAGCAGCTCGAGGACAGGGATCACGCAGTATTTT.